The entry that follows covers one T cell receptor (beta chain) sequence. Antigen unknown. Sample donors were healthy Caucasian individuals that came from Russia, aged about 6 to 95. Drawing of peripheral blood yielded about 9.8 milliliters from each donor. The sample belongs to a study of blood T cells in healthy people across ages. Notes on the study in general: Diversity estimated from one million T cells was considered an underestimate.

This CDR3 spans 13 amino acids. V lost 4 bases and J lost 1, with 9 bases in between. The germline V gene has CDR1 DFQATT and CDR2 SNEGSKA (reference sequence). A second roughly 6 to 12 cycle PCR used barcoded and J-beta primers. A tag from a template-switch adaptor with 12 random nucleotides marked each cDNA molecule. TCRdb fed the 5' RACE reads into MiXCR, producing one record per CDR3 protein. The sample lists hundreds of thousands of distinct CDR3 sequences; under 25% were seen once. This receptor was identified in a man in his sixties or seventies in good health. The source material was blood. The chain employs TRBV20-1 and TRBJ2-3, with D possibly matching TRBD2 (5 bases). CDR3 coding DNA: TGCAGTGCTATAACCGGGGGCACAGATACGCAGTATTTT. Translation: CSAITGGTDTQYF.